The rows below give T cell receptor beta chains drawn from one sample of a study of blood T cell repertoires in COVID-19. Produced via immunoSEQ multiplex PCR; TCRdb's table is partial and in-frame only. The table lists 200,000 to 300,000 clones, 80% to 90% of them singletons. What was sequenced was peripheral blood. These receptors all stem from a woman older than 75 with COVID-19, enrolled during active disease. Each CDR3 is given with its conserved first and last residue. D genes are given only for firm matches. Clone size, where shown, is once, few, many, or a class for clones that have expanded.

V,D,size,length,J,DNA,CDR3
TRBV5-1,TRBD1,-,14,TRBJ1-2,TGCGCCAGCAGCACGGACAGGGGGAACTATGGCTACACCTTC,CASSTDRGNYGYTF
TRBV19,-,-,12,TRBJ2-1,TGTGCCAGTAGTTTTGTTGCGGATGAGCAGTTCTTC,CASSFVADEQFF
TRBV10-1,-,-,14,TRBJ2-2,TGCGCCAGCAGTGACGGCAGTCCTAGGGGGGAGCTGTTTTTT,CASSDGSPRGELFF
TRBV28,TRBD1,-,13,TRBJ2-7,TGTGCCAGTACCGGGACAGTAATCCACGAGCAGTACTTC,CASTGTVIHEQYF
TRBV9,TRBD1,-,13,TRBJ1-2,TGTGCCAGCAGCGTAAGACAGGGCGATGGCTACACCTTC,CASSVRQGDGYTF
TRBV5-6,-,-,14,TRBJ2-7,TGTGCCAGCAGCCCGGTGGGGCTCTCCTACGAGCAGTACTTC,CASSPVGLSYEQYF
TRBV3-1/TRBV3-2,-,-,14,TRBJ1-6,TGTGCCAGCAGCCTCACACCAATTGATTCACCCCTCCACTTT,CASSLTPIDSPLHF
TRBV11-2,-,-,12,TRBJ1-2,TGTGCCAGCAGCTTTGACTTCTATGGCTACACCTTC,CASSFDFYGYTF
TRBV19,TRBD1,-,16,TRBJ1-5,TGTGCCAGCACAGACAGGGGTCCTCGCAGCAATCAGCCCCAGCATTTT,CASTDRGPRSNQPQHF
TRBV18,TRBD1,-,15,TRBJ1-2,TGTGCCAGCTCACCGATGGACAGGGGGCGGGATGGCTACACCTTC,CASSPMDRGRDGYTF
TRBV7-8,-,once,14,TRBJ1-2,TGTGCCAGCAGCTTAGGAGGACTTGGGTATGGCTACACCTTC,CASSLGGLGYGYTF
TRBV7-2,TRBD2,-,17,TRBJ2-1,TGTGCCAGCAGCTTAGCGCCTCTAGCGGGAGGGCAAGGGGAGCAGTTCTTC,CASSLAPLAGGQGEQFF
TRBV12-3/TRBV12-4,-,-,13,TRBJ2-7,TGTGCCAGCACCAGGCCAGGTTCCTACGAGCAGTACTTC,CASTRPGSYEQYF
TRBV23-1,TRBD1,-,14,TRBJ1-1,TGCGCCAGCAGACAAAGTGGGACAGGGAGTGAAGCTTTCTTT,CASRQSGTGSEAFF
TRBV9,TRBD1,-,15,TRBJ1-2,TGTGCCAGCAGCGTAGTCGCGGGACAGGGGTATGGCTACACCTTC,CASSVVAGQGYGYTF
TRBV6-6,-,-,14,TRBJ1-6,TGTGCCAGCAGTTACCAGGGGAATAATTCACCCCTCCACTTT,CASSYQGNNSPLHF
TRBV7-8,-,-,13,TRBJ1-3,TGTGCCAGCAGCGGACAGTCTGGAAACACCATATATTTT,CASSGQSGNTIYF